This T cell receptor beta chain comes out of a study of blood T cells in healthy people across ages. General study findings and limits: Diversity estimated from one million T cells was considered an underestimate.

This clonotype was recorded at least ten times. Its matching antigen is unknown. Sample-barcoded 5' priming and a J-beta primer mix drove a second PCR of roughly 6 to 12 cycles. TCRdb re-derived calls from the 5' RACE reads in MiXCR, one entry per CDR3 protein. The sample comprises some 1.5 million distinct CDR3 sequences, roughly 28% of which are singletons, and roughly 8.2% rests with the top ten. The source material was blood. The source is a woman under 40 in good health.

The CDR3 reads CAWSTGVYEQYF. In nucleotides, the CDR3 is TGTGCCTGGAGCACGGGGGTCTACGAGCAGTACTTC. This chain joins TRBV30 and TRBJ2-7; D perhaps matches TRBD2 (6 bases). The germline CDR1 and CDR2 sequences are GTSNPN and SVGIG (reference sequence). Trimming removed 3 bases from V and 3 bases from J, with 9 bases in between. This CDR3 comprises 12 residues.